One sample yielded the 13 T cell receptor beta chains listed below, sequenced in a study of shared clonotypes between healthy human individuals. The table came from immunoSEQ multiplex PCR; TCRdb's copy has only in-frame clones and leaves some out. Among about 530,000 clones, 60% to 80% were seen once, and the ten largest hold around 13%. Sequencing was performed on PBMCs. These receptors were taken from a woman aged 40 to 50 in good health. Some clones in this sample may be carry-over from other donors' samples.

J is TRBJ2-7 and V is TRBV9; D remains ambiguous. This CDR3 contains 14 residues. Germline values: CDR1 SGDLS, CDR2 YYNGEE. Trimming took off 3 bases at V and 0 bases at J, with 10 bases between the two ends. DNA for the CDR3: TGTGCCAGCAGCGCACGGACGAACTCCTACGAGCAGTACTTC. This translates into CASSARTNSYEQYF.

V gene TRBV19 combines with J gene TRBJ2-2; 9 bases align to TRBD2. CDR1 is LNHDA and CDR2 is SQIVND in the germline V gene (reference sequence). The V and J ends lost 4 bases and 6 bases, in that order; junction bases with no gene match: 9. The CDR3 covers 16 residues. CDR3 bases: TGTGCCAGTAGTAAATTAGCGGGAGCGGGCCCCGGGGAGCTGTTTTTT. Its protein product is CASSKLAGAGPGELFF.

The J gene is TRBJ2-1, the V gene TRBV28, with 7 bases that match TRBD2. Trimming removed 11 bases from V and 1 base from J; junction bases left unmatched: 14. Germline-derived CDR1 and CDR2 are MDHEN and SYDVKM. This CDR3 has 16 amino acids. The CDR3 DNA follows: TGTGCCGGAGCAACATCCCGCGGGGGTTCCTACAATGAGCAGTTCTTC. This gives the protein CAGATSRGGSYNEQFF. The whole variable domain, filled in from reference TRBV28 and TRBJ2-1, reads DVKVTQSSRYLVKRTGEKVFLECVQDMDHENMFWYRQDPGLGLRLIYFSYDVKMKEKGDIPEGYSVSREKKERFSLILESASTNQTSMYLCAGATSRGGSYNEQFFGPGTRLTVL.

Points on this clone: Distinct nucleotide sequences in the sample also encode this CDR3. The gene calls are TRBV18 and TRBJ1-2, with D possibly matching TRBD1 (5 bases). This CDR3 region has 12 residues. Trimming removed 6 bases at V and 4 bases at J, with 9 bases between. Germline assignment: CDR1 KGHSH and CDR2 LQKENI. In nucleotides, the CDR3 is TGTGCCAGCTCTCCCGACAGCTATGGCTACACCTTC. This translates into CASSPDSYGYTF. The full variable domain, its missing parts supplied by reference TRBV18 and TRBJ1-2, is NAGVMQNPRHLVRRRGQEARLRCSPMKGHSHVYWYRQLPEEGLKFMVYLQKENIIDESGMPKERFSAEFPKEGPSILRIQQVVRGDSAAYFCASSPDSYGYTFGSGTRLTVV.

This clone was recorded a few times. The chain links TRBV7-9 to TRBJ2-7; the D is unclear. With 2 bases removed from V and 4 bases from J, the gap between germline ends came to 18 bases. This CDR3 is built from 16 residues. The germline CDR1 and CDR2 sequences are SEHNR and FQNEAQ (reference sequence). CDR3 coding DNA: TGTGCCAGCAGCTTAATTTCGGGCGGCCCTTTTTACGAGCAGTACTTC. This codes for CASSLISGGPFYEQYF. Full variable domain (missing parts from reference TRBV7-9 and TRBJ2-7): DTGVSQNPRHKITKRGQNVTFRCDPISEHNRLYWYRQTLGQGPEFLTYFQNEAQLEKSRLLSDRFSAERPKGSFSTLEIQRTEQGDSAMYLCASSLISGGPFYEQYFGPGTRLTVT.

This clone has a handful of counts. The V gene is TRBV10-2, the J gene TRBJ2-7; 8 bases fit TRBD2. The CDR3 is made up of 15 amino acids. With V trimmed by 4 bases and J by 2 bases, 7 bases remained unmatched. Germline CDR1 is WSHSY and CDR2 is SAAADI. The CDR3 region is CASSVRGGVPYEQYF. In nucleotides, the CDR3 is TGCGCCAGCAGTGTTCGGGGGGGGGTTCCCTACGAGCAGTACTTC.

V is TRBV7-9 and J is TRBJ1-4; 9 bases are shared with TRBD1. J lost 4 bases, V lost 4 bases, and 4 bases had no gene match. Germline CDR1 is SEHNR and CDR2 is FQNEAQ (reference sequence). The CDR3 consists of 15 residues. The CDR3 bases are TGTGCCAGCAGCTACCCGACAGGGGGTAATGAAAAACTGTTTTTT. As protein: CASSYPTGGNEKLFF.

Details on this clone: A read error may explain this, as a much larger clone is one base away. V usage is TRBV7-9 and J usage is TRBJ2-3; D ambiguous. Germline CDR1 and CDR2: SEHNR and FQNEAQ (reference sequence). The CDR3 is 12 residues long. Trimming removed 1 base from V and 4 bases from J, with 3 bases in between. The CDR3 DNA reads as TGTGCCAGCAGCTTAGGTGCAGATACGCAGTATTTT. This encodes CASSLGADTQYF.

J is TRBJ1-3 and V is TRBV6-5; 7 positions agree with TRBD1. After removal of 6 bases from V and 4 bases from J, the junction contained 6 bases not matched to a gene. Germline assignment: CDR1 MNHEY and CDR2 SVGAGI. CDR3 length: 14 amino acids. CDR3 bases: TGTGCCAGCAGCCATCGGGGACAGGGAAACACCATATATTTT. Translating gives CASSHRGQGNTIYF.

This chain uses TRBV28 with TRBJ1-5; D is ambiguous. CDR3 length equals 15 residues. V dropped 5 bases and J dropped 3 bases, with 14 bases sitting between them. CDR1 and CDR2 from the germline V gene are MDHEN and SYDVKM. CDR3 in amino acids: CASSLKGRINQPQHF. In DNA, the CDR3 is TGTGCCAGCAGTCTTAAAGGACGGATCAATCAGCCCCAGCATTTT.

The gene calls are TRBV4-3 and TRBJ1-1; tentative D call: TRBD1 (6 bases). The V end lost 0 bases, the J end lost 1 base, and 9 bases lay between the germline ends. The CDR3 runs to 15 residues. Germline V gene sequence: CDR1 LGHNA, CDR2 YSLEER. The CDR3 is CASSQDDRTNTEAFF. In nucleotides, the CDR3 is TGCGCCAGCAGCCAAGATGACAGGACGAACACTGAAGCTTTCTTT.

This chain links TRBV5-4 with TRBJ2-3; D tentatively reads TRBD1 or TRBD2 (5 bases each). Trimming removed 6 bases from V and 6 bases from J, with 11 bases in between. CDR3 length: 12 residues. Germline V CDR1 and CDR2: SGHNT, YYREEE (reference sequence). The DNA of the CDR3 is TGTGCCAGCACCGGCGAGGGGGATACGCAGTATTTT. Its protein is CASTGEGDTQYF.

This clone came up a few times. V is TRBV30 and J is TRBJ1-1, with a weak D call TRBD1 (5 bases). Germline V gene data show CDR1 as GTSNPN and CDR2 as SVGIG (reference sequence). The CDR3 covers 13 residues. The V end was cut by 1 base, the J end by 10 bases, with 16 bases between. The CDR3 bases are TGTGCCTGGAGTGAGTTAGAGGGGAGTGGAGCTTTCTTT. Its translation is CAWSELEGSGAFF. Complete variable domain (other parts from reference TRBV30 and TRBJ1-1): SQTIHQWPATLVQPVGSPLSLECTVEGTSNPNLYWYRQAAGRGLQLLFYSVGIGQISSEVPQNLSASRPQDRQFILSSKKLLLSDSGFYLCAWSELEGSGAFFGQGTRLTVV.